Each of the 12 T cell receptor beta chains below was sequenced from the same sample in a study of Graves' ophthalmopathy and Graves' hyperthyroidism. RNA transcripts yielded amplified TCR beta CDR3 regions. In the first round, RT-PCR was carried out with HTBI primers, and a multiplex PCR formed the second round. TCRdb analysed the multiplex PCR reads with MiXCR anew, one entry per CDR3 protein. The sample has 350,000 to 450,000 distinct CDR3 sequences, around a fifth seen once. The specimen was peripheral blood. These receptors were collected from a woman aged 18 to 35 with stable Graves' hyperthyroidism.

This clonotype was seen many times. The junction shows a germline mismatch at one end, possibly a read error. The CDR3 DNA follows: TGTGCCAGCAGTTTGGCGGGTCTCATGAACGCTGAAGCTTTCTTT. Its translation is CASSLAGLMNAEAFF. This chain links TRBV12-3 or TRBV12-4 with TRBJ1-1, with no clear D. CDR3 size: 15 residues.

In the case of this clonotype: A clone one base away is much larger, so this may be a read error. The J gene is TRBJ2-7, the V gene TRBV27, with 10 positions matching TRBD1. The CDR3 has 14 amino acids. Germline V lookup: CDR1 MNHEY, CDR2 SMNVEV (reference sequence). CDR3 DNA: TGTGTCTGCAGTTTACGACAGGGGGCCAACGAGCAGTACTTC. Amino acid sequence: CVCSLRQGANEQYF.

There are many counts of this clonotype. The chain recombines TRBV7-8 with TRBJ1-3; possible D gene TRBD1, 6 bases. V was clipped by 5 bases and J by 0 bases, with 17 bases between them. CDR1 SGHVS and CDR2 FQNEAQ come from the germline V gene. The CDR3 loop spans 17 amino acids. The CDR3 DNA is TGTGCCAGCAGCCCATGGGGGGGCGGGTTCTCTGGAAACACCATATATTTT. Its protein is CASSPWGGGFSGNTIYF.

The chain combines TRBV18 with TRBJ2-2; D is uncertain. The CDR3 sequence is 15 residues long. Germline V gene sequence: CDR1 KGHSH, CDR2 LQKENI. V shed 1 base and J shed 3 bases, with 9 bases lying between them. The CDR3 reads CASSPQGVDTGELFF. The CDR3 bases are TGTGCCAGCTCACCACAGGGTGTGGACACCGGGGAGCTGTTTTTT.

The sample holds a few counts of this clonotype. The germline gene is not matched at one end of the junction; a read error may be the cause. The V gene is TRBV7-2, the J gene TRBJ2-4; D possibly corresponds to TRBD1 (7 bases). The CDR3 is 16 amino acids. Germline CDR1 and CDR2: SGHTA and FQGNSA. The CDR3 is CASSLFGGTAKNIKYF. The CDR3 bases are TGTGCCAGCAGCTTGTTCGGCGGGACAGCGAAAAACATTAAGTACTTC.

The rearrangement uses TRBV3-1 and TRBJ2-3; D might be TRBD2 (6 bases). V gave up 4 bases and J gave up 6 bases, with 17 bases separating them. The CDR3 sequence is 15 residues long. Germline assignment: CDR1 LGHDT and CDR2 YNNKEL (reference sequence). Here the CDR3 reads CASSRGGRGLDTQYF. CDR3 bases: TGTGCCAGCAGCCGGGGAGGTAGGGGTTTGGATACGCAGTATTTT.

This clonotype showed up many times. This chain connects TRBV6-2 or TRBV6-3 to TRBJ1-3; TRBD1 matches at 10 bases. There are 18 residues in the CDR3. The V and J ends lost 6 bases and 0 bases, in that order; junction bases with no gene match: 11. Germline V gene sequence: CDR1 MNHEY, CDR2 SVGEGT. CDR3 DNA: TGTGCCAGCAGGTCCGGGACAGGGGCGTTTAGCTCTGGAAACACCATATATTTT. Encoded protein: CASRSGTGAFSSGNTIYF.

This clonotype was found many times. The chain links TRBV2 to TRBJ1-2, with D perhaps TRBD1 (6 bases). Looked up from germline, CDR1 is SNHLY and CDR2 is FYNNEI. This CDR3 region has 13 residues. Trimming took 2 bases from V and 4 from J, leaving 8 bases between them. CDR3 DNA sequence: TGTGCCAGCAGTGAACTCAGGGGCTATGGCTACACCTTC. Its translation: CASSELRGYGYTF.

This clonotype was picked up many times. The chain recombines TRBV7-2 with TRBJ2-7; 7 nucleotides match TRBD1. V lost 0 bases to trimming and J lost 4 bases; unmatched junction nucleotides: 9. The CDR3 is 16 amino acids. Germline loops: CDR1 SGHTA, CDR2 FQGNSA. The CDR3 loop reads CASSLARTGDRYEQYF. The DNA of the CDR3 is TGTGCCAGCAGCTTAGCCCGGACAGGAGATAGGTACGAGCAGTACTTC.

This clonotype was picked up many times. The chain recombines TRBV11-1 with TRBJ2-7; the match to TRBD1 covers 7 bases. Looked up from germline, CDR1 is SGHAT and CDR2 is FQDESV (reference sequence). CDR3 length: 17 residues. With 4 bases clipped from V and 2 bases from J, the junction kept 14 bases outside the gene matches. The CDR3 region is CASSSTTGSEVPYEQYF. As DNA, the CDR3 is TGTGCCAGCAGCTCCACGACAGGGTCGGAAGTCCCCTACGAGCAGTACTTC.

The chain recombines TRBV6-1 with TRBJ1-5; 9 nucleotides agree with TRBD1. This CDR3 spans 17 amino acids. V shed 6 bases and J 7 bases; nucleotides not matched to a gene: 16. The germline gives CDR1 MNHNS, CDR2 SASEGT. CDR3 in amino acids: CASRSRTGEDFLQPQHF. CDR3 bases: TGTGCCAGCAGATCCCGGACAGGGGAGGATTTTCTGCAGCCCCAGCATTTT.

Of note for this clonotype: A much larger clone lies a single base off, so this may be a read error. V gene TRBV28 combines with J gene TRBJ2-5; no firm D call. The CDR3 spans 12 residues. CDR1 MDHEN and CDR2 SYDVKM come from the germline V gene. V was pared by 8 bases and J by 0 bases, with 7 bases between. CDR3 bases: TGTGCCAGCGACACAGACCAAGAGACCCAGTACTTC. As protein: CASDTDQETQYF.